The present TCR beta chain was sequenced within a study of blood T cell repertoires in COVID-19. The method was immunoSEQ multiplex PCR; TCRdb's version includes in-frame clones alone and lacks a portion of them. The top ten hold approximately 5% of the sample, which has tens of thousands of clones, roughly nine tenths seen once. The trim removed 2 bases at V and 1 base at J, leaving 12 bases unmatched. CDR3 length: 19 residues. Germline V gene data show CDR1 as LGHNA and CDR2 as YNFKEQ. The specimen sequenced was peripheral blood. The V and J genes are TRBV4-2 and TRBJ2-1; 9 bases are a match to TRBD2. This TCR came from a man aged 55 to 70 with COVID-19, enrolled during active disease. The CDR3 nucleotides read TGTGCCAGCAGCCAAAACCCTAATAGCGGGAGTGGATCCTACAATGAGCAGTTCTTC. Protein: CASSQNPNSGSGSYNEQFF.